This record looks at one TCR beta chain sequence and its context. Its antigen is still unknown. The sample comes from a study of shared clonotypes between healthy human individuals. Study-level points and caveats: Generation probabilities of non-shared clonotypes were lower (relative to those shared by all four donors). Measured sharing among donors was expected to vary with sequencing depth.

Replicate PCRs for sorted subsets used approximately 220 ng DNA; this equaled tens of thousands of T cell genomes. Measured with immunoSEQ multiplex PCR; TCRdb has only the in-frame clones, and not every one. The sample lists around 600,000 clones, 85% to 95% occurring once. The CDR3 covers 14 residues. Germline V gene data show CDR1 as KGHSH and CDR2 as LQKENI. With 2 bases clipped from V and 6 bases from J, the junction kept 7 bases outside the gene matches. Terminally differentiated effector memory CD45RA+ cells were excluded by CCR7 positive selection of CD45RO-negative cells. Sample: naive CD8+ T cells sorted from blood. This TCR derives from a woman aged 25 to 39 in good health. The chain carries TRBV18 and TRBJ2-7; TRBD2 aligns across 7 bases. The CDR3 region is CASSPSTSASEQYF. CDR3 coding DNA: TGTGCCAGCTCACCAAGTACTAGCGCGTCCGAGCAGTACTTC.